A selection of T cell receptor beta chains follows, all from one sample in a study of T cells in Graves' hyperthyroidism and ophthalmopathy. TCRdb ran MiXCR on the multiplex PCR reads and lists one entry per CDR3 protein. The table has around 390,000 distinct CDR3 sequences, more than 14% seen once. The sequencing input was blood. These receptors all stem from a woman aged 30 to 39 with Graves' ophthalmopathy. Both conserved end residues are part of each CDR3. D genes are given only for firm matches. Not all rows give a size; the values are once, few, many and, for expanded clones, a class.

clone_size: few
j_call: TRBJ2-2
v_call: TRBV4-1
d_call: .
cdr3_aa: CASSPGGGRGFVTGELFF
cdr3_nt: TGCGCCAGCAGCCCTGGGGGGGGCCGGGGGTTTGTCACCGGGGAGCTGTTTTTT

clone_size: many
j_call: TRBJ2-3
v_call: TRBV18
d_call: .
cdr3_aa: CASSPGVGDTQYF
cdr3_nt: TGTGCCAGCTCACCAGGGGTGGGCGATACGCAGTATTTT

clone_size: .
j_call: TRBJ1-1
v_call: TRBV7-3
d_call: .
cdr3_aa: CASSLKGSNTEASF
cdr3_nt: TGTGCCAGCAGCTTAAAAGGGAGTAACACTGAAGCTTCCTTT

clone_size: many
j_call: TRBJ2-1
v_call: TRBV10-1
d_call: .
cdr3_aa: CASSEFQGTSYNEQFF
cdr3_nt: TGCGCCAGCAGTGAGTTTCAGGGCACCTCCTACAATGAGCAGTTCTTC

clone_size: many
j_call: TRBJ2-1
v_call: TRBV11-3
d_call: .
cdr3_aa: CASSLAGGVYNEQFF
cdr3_nt: TGTGCCAGCAGCTTAGCCGGGGGCGTTTACAATGAGCAGTTCTTC

clone_size: .
j_call: TRBJ2-5
v_call: TRBV19
d_call: TRBD2
cdr3_aa: CASGPIAGAQETQYF
cdr3_nt: TGTGCCAGTGGCCCCATAGCGGGGGCCCAAGAGACCCAGTACTTC

clone_size: .
j_call: TRBJ2-7
v_call: TRBV28
d_call: TRBD1
cdr3_aa: CASSLPPGQKPTYEQYF
cdr3_nt: TGTGCCAGCAGTTTGCCTCCGGGACAGAAACCTACCTACGAGCAGTACTTC

clone_size: few
j_call: TRBJ2-1
v_call: TRBV15
d_call: TRBD2
cdr3_aa: CATSGGTSGGGYNEQFF
cdr3_nt: TGTGCCACCAGCGGAGGGACTAGCGGGGGGGGGTACAATGAGCAGTTCTTC

clone_size: .
j_call: TRBJ1-2
v_call: TRBV19
d_call: .
cdr3_aa: CASKLTIANYGYTF
cdr3_nt: TGTGCCAGTAAACTGACGATAGCTAACTATGGCTACACCTTC

clone_size: many
j_call: TRBJ2-7
v_call: TRBV7-3
d_call: .
cdr3_aa: CASTLHPGHGPSYEQYF
cdr3_nt: TGTGCCAGCACCCTCCATCCGGGACATGGACCTTCCTACGAGCAGTACTTC

clone_size: .
j_call: TRBJ2-6
v_call: TRBV29-1
d_call: TRBD1
cdr3_aa: CSVRAGGVGGANVLTF
cdr3_nt: TGCAGCGTTAGGGCAGGGGGCGTAGGTGGGGCCAACGTCCTGACTTTC

clone_size: many
j_call: TRBJ1-1
v_call: TRBV5-8
d_call: .
cdr3_aa: CASSPAGAFF
cdr3_nt: TGTGCCAGCAGCCCGGCTGGTGCTTTCTTT

clone_size: once
j_call: TRBJ2-2
v_call: TRBV5-1
d_call: TRBD2
cdr3_aa: CASSLSPWASGGSNTGELFF
cdr3_nt: TGCGCCAGCAGCTTGTCCCCATGGGCTAGCGGGGGGTCGAACACCGGGGAGCTGTTTTTT

clone_size: many
j_call: TRBJ2-7
v_call: TRBV5-1
d_call: TRBD1
cdr3_aa: CASSGRDSLYEQYF
cdr3_nt: TGCGCCAGCAGCGGCCGGGACAGCCTATACGAGCAGTACTTC

clone_size: many
j_call: TRBJ2-1
v_call: TRBV28
d_call: TRBD1
cdr3_aa: CASSLNDRGFHEQFF
cdr3_nt: TGTGCCAGCAGTTTAAACGACAGGGGGTTTCATGAGCAGTTCTTC

clone_size: many
j_call: TRBJ2-3
v_call: TRBV28
d_call: .
cdr3_aa: CASSPTGGVDGTDTQYF
cdr3_nt: TGTGCCAGCAGTCCCACAGGGGGGGTTGATGGCACAGATACGCAGTATTTT

clone_size: .
j_call: TRBJ2-3
v_call: TRBV6-5
d_call: .
cdr3_aa: CASSYSGTEGTDTQYF
cdr3_nt: TGTGCCAGCAGTTACTCTGGGACGGAAGGCACAGATACGCAGTATTTT

clone_size: many
j_call: TRBJ1-6
v_call: TRBV14
d_call: .
cdr3_aa: CASSQRINSPLHF
cdr3_nt: TGTGCCAGCAGTCAACGCATAAATTCACCCCTCCACTTT

clone_size: few
j_call: TRBJ2-2
v_call: TRBV11-1
d_call: TRBD2
cdr3_aa: CASSFPAGNGGELFF
cdr3_nt: TGTGCCAGCAGCTTTCCAGCGGGGAATGGCGGGGAGCTGTTTTTT

clone_size: .
j_call: TRBJ1-4
v_call: TRBV14
d_call: .
cdr3_aa: CASSREAATNEKLFF
cdr3_nt: TGTGCCAGCAGCAGGGAGGCTGCAACTAATGAAAAACTGTTTTTT

clone_size: many
j_call: TRBJ2-2
v_call: TRBV24-1
d_call: TRBD1
cdr3_aa: CATSAGQDTGELFF
cdr3_nt: TGTGCCACCAGTGCGGGACAGGACACCGGGGAGCTGTTTTTT

clone_size: many
j_call: TRBJ2-4
v_call: TRBV20-1
d_call: TRBD2
cdr3_aa: CSARGLAGFSVQYF
cdr3_nt: TGCAGTGCTCGGGGACTAGCGGGTTTCTCGGTTCAGTACTTC